This T cell receptor beta chain was documented in a study of metastatic and nonmetastatic thyroid tumors. There are many counts of this clone. This could be a read error, since a much larger clone is one nucleotide away. In this CDR3 the conserved last residue, phenylalanine or tryptophan, is missing, so a read error is likely. TCRdb re-called clones from the PCR reads using MiXCR. The table shows 25,000 to 30,000 clones, with 3.5% to 4.5% occurring only once. All patients were untreated before thyroid surgery. The sequence was obtained from a male donor with papillary thyroid cancer or a benign thyroid nodule (not recorded which). Some clones in this sample may be carry-over from other donors' samples. Sequencing input: blood.

CDR3 protein: CASSRDRGIHEQYS. The CDR3, as DNA: TGTGCCAGCAGTCGGGACAGGGGTATTCACGAGCAGTACTCC. The chain links TRBV28 to TRBJ2-7; 10 bases are shared with TRBD1. This CDR3 has 14 amino acids. Germline CDR1 and CDR2: MDHEN and SYDVKM. V gave up 5 bases and J gave up 5 bases; unmatched junction bases: 6.